The T cell receptor beta chain described here comes from a study of blood T cells in healthy people across ages. To note about this clonotype: The target antigen is unknown.

Ranging in age from roughly 6 to 90, the donors were healthy Caucasian individuals from Russia. The germline CDR1 and CDR2 sequences are SEHNR and FQNEAQ (reference sequence). Trimming shortened V by 6 bases and J by 2 bases, and 16 bases separated the two germline ends. The CDR3 is 16 residues long. Findings of the study overall: Expanded clonotype shifts may have been confounded, as the donors had an unknown CMV status.

PCR was performed a second time for roughly 7 to 11 cycles using a sample-barcoded 5' primer and a J-beta primer mix. Each cDNA was tagged by a template-switch adaptor containing 12 random nucleotides. From the 5' RACE reads, TCRdb called clonotypes with MiXCR, one entry per CDR3 protein. The data show some 880,000 distinct CDR3 sequences, with roughly 35% seen just once and 10% to 15% held by the top ten. The TCR sequence derives from a man aged 18-30 years in good health. The V gene is TRBV7-9, the J gene TRBJ2-2; D is perhaps TRBD1 (6 bases). Sample: blood. The CDR3 loop reads CASSTTGTLNTGELFF. The CDR3 DNA follows: TGTGCCAGCAGTACCACCGGGACACTAAACACCGGGGAGCTGTTTTTT.